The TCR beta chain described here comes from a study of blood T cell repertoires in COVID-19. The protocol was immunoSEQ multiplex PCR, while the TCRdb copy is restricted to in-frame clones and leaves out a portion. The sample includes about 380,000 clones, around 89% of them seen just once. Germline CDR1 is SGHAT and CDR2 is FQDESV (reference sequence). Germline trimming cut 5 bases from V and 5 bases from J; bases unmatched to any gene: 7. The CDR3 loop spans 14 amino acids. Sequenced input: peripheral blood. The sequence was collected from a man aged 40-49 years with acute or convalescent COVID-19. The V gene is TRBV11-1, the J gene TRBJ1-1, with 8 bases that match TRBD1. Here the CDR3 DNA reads TGTGCCAGCAGCCGACAGGGGAGTTTGACTGAAGCTTTCTTT. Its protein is CASSRQGSLTEAFF. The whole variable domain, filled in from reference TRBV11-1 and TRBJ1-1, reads EAEVAQSPRYKITEKSQAVAFWCDPISGHATLYWYRQILGQGPELLVQFQDESVVDDSQLPKDRFSAERLKGVDSTLKIQPAELGDSAMYLCASSRQGSLTEAFFGQGTRLTVV.